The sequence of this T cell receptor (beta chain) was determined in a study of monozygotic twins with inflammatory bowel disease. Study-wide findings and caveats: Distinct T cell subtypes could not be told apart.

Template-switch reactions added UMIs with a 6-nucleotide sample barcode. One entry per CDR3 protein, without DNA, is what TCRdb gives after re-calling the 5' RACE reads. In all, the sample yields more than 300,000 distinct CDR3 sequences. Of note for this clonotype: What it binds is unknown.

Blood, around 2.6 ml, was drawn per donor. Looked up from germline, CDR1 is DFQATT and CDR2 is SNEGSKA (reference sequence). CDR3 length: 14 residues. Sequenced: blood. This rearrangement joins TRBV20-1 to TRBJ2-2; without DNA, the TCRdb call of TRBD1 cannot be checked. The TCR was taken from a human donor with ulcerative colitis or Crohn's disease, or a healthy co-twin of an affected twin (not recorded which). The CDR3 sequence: CSANLQGAAGELFF.